The entry below gives a single T cell receptor (beta chain) sequence along with its context. The repertoire was sequenced with immunoSEQ multiplex PCR; TCRdb's copy has only in-frame clones and lacks some. The table records about 98,000 clones, about four fifths of them present only once. Germline CDR1 reads SGHRS; CDR2 reads YFSETQ. The V segment lost 0 bases and the J segment 7 bases; nucleotides outside the gene matches: 6. This CDR3 spans 16 amino acids. The sample belongs to a study of blood T cell repertoires in COVID-19. Study-level background: COVID-19 samples from acute and convalescent phases originated in the United States, Italy and Spain. In each case, the material was cDNA or gDNA derived from T cells, B-cell-depleted T cells, or PBMCs.

Sequenced input: peripheral blood. V gene TRBV5-1 combines with J gene TRBJ1-5; 11 bases align to TRBD1. The TCR was taken from a man aged 65 to 79 with acute or convalescent COVID-19. CDR3 DNA sequence: TGCGCCAGCAGCTTGGGAGGACAGGGGGCAGGGCAGCCCCAGCATTTT. The encoded protein is CASSLGGQGAGQPQHF.